The clone carrying this T cell receptor beta chain was found once. Its antigen is as yet unknown. Measured with immunoSEQ multiplex PCR; TCRdb has only the in-frame clones, and not every one. The sample records 18,000 or so clones, approximately 92% being singletons. Sorting of unstimulated PBMCs yielded separate CD3+CD4+ and CD3+CD8+ fractions. These data are taken from a study of T cell clones after liver transplantation. On the study more broadly: Tolerant meant at least one year fully off immunosuppression without liver enzymes above twice normal.

Overall study findings and caveats: Donor-reactive sequences fell more than third party-reactive ones, suggesting partial deletion. Conclusions were preliminary, with small, heterogeneous patient groups.

This CDR3 is built from 16 residues. From germline, CDR1 is LNHDA and CDR2 SQIVND (reference sequence). J was trimmed by 3 bases and V by 6 bases; bases with no gene match: 14. The sample in question was CD8+ T cells from blood, obtained approximately 3.5 years after liver transplant. This receptor was identified in a human patient who received a liver transplant. T cells may partly derive from the graft donor. The V gene is TRBV19, the J gene TRBJ2-7; the match to TRBD2 covers 7 bases. CDR3 in amino acids: CASSPGRGTGLYEQYF. CDR3 in DNA: TGTGCCAGTAGCCCTGGGAGGGGAACAGGTCTCTACGAGCAGTACTTC.